The clone carrying this TCR beta chain has just a few counts. This record belongs to a study of blood T cell repertoires in COVID-19. Background on the study: The United States, Italy and Spain were the sources of the acute and convalescent COVID-19 samples. The analysed material was cDNA or gDNA that came from T cells, B-cell-depleted T cells, or PBMCs.

V gave up 3 bases and J gave up 4 bases, with 15 bases separating them. The CDR3 spans 15 residues. From germline, CDR1 is SGHTA and CDR2 FQGNSA. Per the study methods: Scientists estimated how many nucleated cells there were by amplifying reference gene primers. This table comes from immunoSEQ multiplex PCR, and its TCRdb copy is limited to in-frame clones, with some not included. D and trimming come from the DNA, and the V and J calls and clone size come from that table. Of some 450,000 clones listed, 70% to 90% are singletons. Sequencing used peripheral blood. This TCR was sampled from a man aged 18 to 30 with COVID-19, enrolled during active disease. The rearrangement uses TRBV7-2 and TRBJ1-1, with D tentatively TRBD1 (5 bases). The CDR3 DNA sequence: TGTGCCAGCAGCTTTACCCTCGCGGGGGGCACTGAAGCTTTCTTT. Amino acids: CASSFTLAGGTEAFF.